Each of the 29 T cell receptor beta chains below was sequenced from the same sample in a study of T cell repertoires in cytomegalovirus infection. Their cognate antigens are unknown. TCRdb re-called the reads with MiXCR, one entry per CDR3 protein. The top ten hold 20% of the sample, which has around 310,000 distinct CDR3 sequences, approximately 32% seen once. The specimen comprised cultured PBMCs, sampled from culture after CMV antigen stimulation. The receptors here all came from a human donor in good health (CMV status not recorded). Some clones in this sample may be carry-over from other donors' samples.

The chain links TRBV10-3 to TRBJ1-4; D may be TRBD1 (6 bases). This CDR3 has 13 amino acids. The germline CDR1 and CDR2 sequences are ENHRY and SYGVKD. V lost 2 bases and J 7 bases, leaving 8 bases between the germline ends. The CDR3 is CAISEAGVEKLFF. CDR3 DNA: TGTGCCATCAGTGAGGCAGGGGTTGAAAAACTGTTTTTT.

In its sample, this clonotype was seen a few times. The chain is built from TRBV27 and TRBJ1-1; the D gene is possibly TRBD1 (5 bases). The length of the CDR3 is 12 residues. Between the trimmed V and J ends, which lost 8 bases and 6 bases, there was a span of 13 bases. Germline assignment: CDR1 MNHEY and CDR2 SMNVEV (reference sequence). The CDR3 DNA is TGTGCCAGCCCCCGGGGGGACCCTGAAGCTTTCTTT. Translated, it gives CASPRGDPEAFF.

This clonotype was detected many times. The rearrangement uses TRBV7-3 and TRBJ2-3; D is possibly TRBD2 (7 bases). The CDR3 loop spans 15 amino acids. Looked up from germline, CDR1 is SGHTA and CDR2 is FQGTGA. Trimming stripped 1 base from V and 2 bases from J, with 10 bases between. The CDR3 DNA reads as TGTGCCAGCAGCTTAAGAGGGGGGGCCACAGATACGCAGTATTTT. It codes for CASSLRGGATDTQYF.

V gene TRBV27 combines with J gene TRBJ1-1, with D uncertain. Looked up from germline, CDR1 is MNHEY and CDR2 is SMNVEV (reference sequence). Between the trimmed V and J ends, which lost 3 bases and 4 bases, there was a span of 9 bases. This CDR3 comprises 13 residues. The CDR3 DNA reads as TGTGCCAGCAGTTTCCAAGGGAGCACTGAAGCTTTCTTT. This translates into CASSFQGSTEAFF.

The rearrangement uses TRBV27 and TRBJ2-1; 7 bases are shared with TRBD2. Germline loops: CDR1 MNHEY, CDR2 SMNVEV (reference sequence). The length of the CDR3 is 15 residues. J gave up 4 bases and V 8 bases, and 11 bases lay outside the gene matches. The DNA for the CDR3 is TGTGCCAGCCGTACCTGGGGGGGGGTTTACAATGAGCAGTTCTTC. This gives the protein CASRTWGGVYNEQFF.

This clonotype was counted many times. This chain connects TRBV7-8 to TRBJ2-1; 11 nucleotides match TRBD2. J was trimmed by 8 bases and V by 2 bases; bases with no gene match: 5. The CDR3 covers 15 residues. Germline values: CDR1 SGHVS, CDR2 FQNEAQ. As DNA, the CDR3 is TGTGCCAGCAGCTTAACTAGCGGGAGTCGGGATGAGCAGTTCTTC. Protein sequence: CASSLTSGSRDEQFF.

This clonotype was picked up many times. The V and J genes are TRBV7-2 and TRBJ2-3; TRBD1 might be the D (7 bases). Germline CDR1 is SGHTA and CDR2 is FQGNSA. V dropped 1 base and J dropped 3 bases, with 20 bases sitting between them. This CDR3 is 18 amino acids long. In nucleotides, the CDR3 is TGTGCCAGCAGCTTAGTTCCTGCGACAGGGAGGAGGACAGATACGCAGTATTTT. This sequence encodes CASSLVPATGRRTDTQYF.

The chain links TRBV5-4 to TRBJ2-7; 10 bases align to TRBD2. Trimming cost V 4 bases and J 7 bases; bases outside gene matches: 14. CDR1 and CDR2 (germline): SGHNT, YYREEE (reference sequence). This CDR3 is built from 16 residues. The CDR3 sequence: CASSPSAAGGAREQYF. The CDR3 nucleotides read TGTGCCAGCAGCCCCTCCGCAGCGGGGGGGGCCCGGGAGCAGTACTTC.

This clonotype was detected a few times. V gene TRBV6-5 combines with J gene TRBJ1-5, with 8 bases identical to TRBD1. The CDR3 covers 15 residues. Germline-derived CDR1 and CDR2 are MNHEY and SVGAGI. V was pared by 2 bases and J by 7 bases, with 7 bases of the junction left unmatched. The CDR3 is CASSYPDREVQPQHF. The CDR3, as DNA: TGTGCCAGCAGTTACCCGGACAGGGAAGTACAGCCCCAGCATTTT.

The chain uses TRBV19 and TRBJ2-7, with D possibly TRBD1 on 5 matching bases. From germline, CDR1 is LNHDA and CDR2 SQIVND (reference sequence). The CDR3 is 14 residues long. The V end lost 3 bases, the J end lost 1 base, and 10 bases lay between the germline ends. The CDR3 is CASSIRGRSYEQYF. CDR3 coding DNA: TGTGCCAGTAGTATTAGGGGCAGATCCTACGAGCAGTACTTC.

This clonotype was seen a few times. V gene TRBV19 combines with J gene TRBJ2-7; D possibly corresponds to TRBD2 (6 bases). CDR3 length equals 15 residues. Germline values: CDR1 LNHDA, CDR2 SQIVND (reference sequence). Trimming removed 3 bases from V and 5 bases from J, with 17 bases in between. The CDR3 is CASSIRLVGFDEQYF. DNA of the CDR3: TGTGCCAGTAGTATCCGACTAGTAGGGTTCGACGAGCAGTACTTC.

This clonotype was counted many times. The genes are TRBV7-2 and TRBJ2-3, with D hard to call. CDR3 length: 15 residues. The V gene's germline CDR1 is SGHTA and CDR2 FQGNSA. Trimming cost V 0 bases and J 7 bases, with 14 bases left between them. CDR3 nucleotides: TGTGCCAGCAGCTTAGCGCTTACCCAGGTTTATACGCAGTATTTT. Its protein is CASSLALTQVYTQYF. Full variable domain (rest looked up from reference TRBV7-2 and TRBJ2-3): GAGVSQSPSNKVTEKGKDVELRCDPISGHTALYWYRQSLGQGLEFLIYFQGNSAPDKSGLPSDRFSAERTGGSVSTLTIQRTQQEDSAVYLCASSLALTQVYTQYFGPGTRLTVL.

This clonotype was counted between two and nine times. The gene calls are TRBV6-2 or TRBV6-3 and TRBJ2-5, with 9 bases identical to TRBD2. The CDR3 has 14 residues. CDR1 and CDR2 from the germline V gene are MNHEY and SVGEGT. The V segment lost 7 bases and the J segment 4 bases; nucleotides outside the gene matches: 7. In DNA, the CDR3 is TGTGCCAGCAACGACGGACTAGCGAGAGAGACCCAGTACTTC. It codes for CASNDGLARETQYF.

This sequence joins TRBV28 and TRBJ2-5; 7 nucleotides match TRBD1. The trim removed 6 bases at V and 2 bases at J, leaving 9 bases unmatched. The CDR3 contains 15 residues. Germline V CDR1 and CDR2: MDHEN, SYDVKM. The CDR3 protein is CASSNSYRGQETQYF. In DNA form, the CDR3 reads TGTGCCAGCAGCAATAGCTACAGGGGACAAGAGACCCAGTACTTC.

This clonotype has only a few counts. The rearrangement joins TRBV7-9 to TRBJ2-2; 8 nucleotides line up with TRBD1. Germline CDR1 and CDR2: SEHNR and FQNEAQ (reference sequence). V lost 1 base, J lost 0 bases, and 7 bases stayed unmatched. This CDR3 is built from 18 residues. The CDR3 DNA follows: TGTGCCAGCAGCTTAGGTGGGACAGGCTATTCGAACACCGGGGAGCTGTTTTTT. Encoded protein: CASSLGGTGYSNTGELFF. The complete variable domain, with remaining parts taken from reference TRBV7-9 and TRBJ2-2, reads DTGVSQNPRHKITKRGQNVTFRCDPISEHNRLYWYRQTLGQGPEFLTYFQNEAQLEKSRLLSDRFSAERPKGSFSTLEIQRTEQGDSAMYLCASSLGGTGYSNTGELFFGEGSRLTVL.

CDR3 DNA: TGTGCCAGCAGCTTAGAGGGTTATACTAGCAATCAGCCCCAGCATTTT. Translated: CASSLEGYTSNQPQHF. This rearrangement joins TRBV7-8 to TRBJ1-5; D gene unclear. V dropped 1 base and J dropped 0 bases, with 10 bases sitting between them. CDR3 length equals 16 residues. Looked up from germline, CDR1 is SGHVS and CDR2 is FQNEAQ.

About this clonotype: Sequence at one end of the junction differs from germline and may be a read error. The J gene is TRBJ1-4, the V gene TRBV7-6; a weak D match, TRBD1 (5 bases). Germline lookup yields CDR1 SGHVS and CDR2 FNYEAQ. The CDR3 extends over 15 amino acids. CDR3 region: CASSLAQGTNEKLCF. CDR3 nucleotides: TGTGCCAGCAGCTTAGCGCAGGGTACTAATGAAAAACTGTGTTTT.

The J gene is TRBJ2-7, the V gene TRBV2; 7 bases line up with TRBD1. The V gene end was trimmed by 6 bases and the J gene end by 3 bases; junction bases not matched to a gene: 8. The germline V gene encodes CDR1 SNHLY and CDR2 FYNNEI. This CDR3 contains 14 residues. CDR3: CASSVEQGVYEQYF. CDR3 bases: TGTGCCAGCAGCGTAGAGCAGGGGGTCTACGAGCAGTACTTC.

This clonotype was detected a few times. This chain joins TRBV6-1 and TRBJ1-5; D is possibly TRBD1 (6 bases). The CDR3 runs to 16 residues. Germline CDR1 and CDR2: MNHNS and SASEGT. With 5 bases removed from V and 3 bases from J, the gap between germline ends came to 17 bases. The CDR3 reads CASSLQGRPFNQPQHF. Here the CDR3 DNA reads TGTGCCAGCAGTCTCCAGGGGCGGCCTTTCAATCAGCCCCAGCATTTT.

This clonotype was observed many times. The chain recombines TRBV12-3 or TRBV12-4 with TRBJ2-1; TRBD2 agrees at 8 bases. V lost 7 bases to trimming and J lost 12 bases; unmatched junction nucleotides: 5. The length of the CDR3 is 11 residues. The DNA of the CDR3 is TGTGCCAGCACTTCAGCGGGGGCGCAGTTCTTC. Translating gives CASTSAGAQFF.

V and J are TRBV20-1 and TRBJ1-1; D is perhaps TRBD1 (5 bases). Trimming removed 5 bases at V and 4 bases at J, with 17 bases between. The germline V gene encodes CDR1 DFQATT and CDR2 SNEGSKA (reference sequence). CDR3 length: 14 amino acids. The CDR3 reads CSAAQGGAGTEAFF. The CDR3 DNA reads TGCAGTGCTGCCCAGGGAGGAGCGGGCACTGAAGCTTTCTTT.

This clonotype occurred a few times. The V gene is TRBV5-1, the J gene TRBJ2-5; D remains ambiguous. The CDR3 runs to 13 residues. V was pared by 1 base and J by 1 base, with 5 bases between. Germline loops: CDR1 SGHRS, CDR2 YFSETQ. The CDR3, as DNA: TGCGCCAGCAGCTTGCTCACCCAAGAGACCCAGTACTTC. Protein product: CASSLLTQETQYF.

This clonotype was seen once. The rearrangement joins TRBV18 to TRBJ2-7; no clear D gene. CDR1 KGHSH and CDR2 LQKENI come from the germline V gene. The CDR3 extends over 14 amino acids. V shed 4 bases and J shed 3 bases, with 13 bases lying between them. DNA for the CDR3: TGTGCCAGCTCACAGGGCAGGTCAGGCTACGAGCAGTACTTC. Protein: CASSQGRSGYEQYF.

This clonotype was counted only a few times. The chain joins TRBV7-2 to TRBJ2-1; D is perhaps TRBD1 (6 bases). CDR3 length equals 13 residues. From germline, CDR1 is SGHTA and CDR2 FQGNSA. V lost 5 bases and J 4 bases, leaving 9 bases between the germline ends. The DNA of the CDR3 is TGTGCCAGCAGCCAGGGGTCTTACAATGAGCAGTTCTTC. Protein: CASSQGSYNEQFF.

The J gene is TRBJ1-5, the V gene TRBV6-1, with 10 bases lining up with TRBD1. Germline CDR1 MNHNS, CDR2 SASEGT. Trimming at V came to 4 bases and at J to 11 bases, leaving 8 bases not matched to a gene. The CDR3 extends over 14 amino acids. The DNA for the CDR3 is TGTGCCAGCAGTGTATGGCCGGGACAGGGGACCCAGCATTTT. Protein: CASSVWPGQGTQHF.

Worth noting for this clonotype: A much larger clonotype is one base distant, so this may be a read error. The chain couples TRBV9 to TRBJ2-1; D is perhaps TRBD1 or TRBD2 (6 bases each). Germline V gives CDR1 SGDLS, CDR2 YYNGEE. The CDR3 has 16 amino acids. The germline V and J ends were trimmed by 3 bases and 6 bases, with 19 bases remaining between them. The CDR3 DNA is TGTGCCAGCAGCGCAGTGGGACTGGGGGCAGGCAATGAGCAGTTCTTC. This sequence encodes CASSAVGLGAGNEQFF.

V and J are TRBV5-8 and TRBJ1-5; D perhaps matches TRBD1 (5 bases). Trimming left V 0 bases short and J 4 bases short, with 11 bases between. The CDR3 has 15 residues. Germline CDR1 SGHTS, CDR2 YDEGEE. The CDR3 coding sequence is TGTGCCAGCAGCTTGGTCGGGACCTGGAATCAGCCCCAGCATTTT. This encodes CASSLVGTWNQPQHF.

The sample holds a few counts of this clonotype. The chain combines TRBV6-2 or TRBV6-3 with TRBJ2-1, with D tentatively TRBD2 (5 bases). The CDR3 runs to 13 residues. Germline V gives CDR1 MNHEY, CDR2 SVGEGT. V was cut by 5 bases and J by 9 bases, with 14 bases left in between. This CDR3 is CASSPKRGGEQFF. CDR3 coding DNA: TGTGCCAGCAGTCCCAAGCGCGGAGGTGAGCAGTTCTTC.

V gene TRBV11-2 combines with J gene TRBJ1-5, with D maybe TRBD1 (5 bases). Trimming took 5 bases from V and 6 from J, leaving 17 bases between them. The CDR3 is 15 residues long. CDR1 and CDR2 (germline): SGHAT, FQNNGV. CDR3 bases: TGTGCCAGCAGCCAAACAGGACTCTTAAGTCAGCCCCAGCATTTT. Translated: CASSQTGLLSQPQHF. The full variable domain, rest sourced from reference TRBV11-2 and TRBJ1-5, is EAGVAQSPRYKIIEKRQSVAFWCNPISGHATLYWYQQILGQGPKLLIQFQNNGVVDDSQLPKDRFSAERLKGVDSTLKIQPAKLEDSAVYLCASSQTGLLSQPQHFGDGTRLSIL.